These T cell receptor beta chains were read from a single sample in a study of radiation and T cells in renal cell carcinoma. Profiled with immunoSEQ multiplex PCR; TCRdb holds only in-frame clones, not every one. This table holds 150,000 or so clones, about 88% found once. This material consisted of blood, taken from a patient whose treatment included radiotherapy and nephrectomy. The receptors here all came from a woman aged 70-85 years with renal cell carcinoma. CDR3s include the opening cysteine and the closing phenylalanine or tryptophan. A D gene is named only where the DNA matches it firmly. Only some rows state a clone size, as once, few, many or a class for expanded clones.

V: TRBV19; J: TRBJ1-6; size: NA; D: NA; CDR3: CASSYGTNNSPLHF; DNA: TGTGCCAGTAGTTATGGGACGAATAATTCACCCCTCCACTTT
V: TRBV5-1; J: TRBJ2-1; size: NA; D: NA; CDR3: CASSSGGQGANEQFF; DNA: TGCGCCAGCAGCTCGGGAGGACAGGGAGCCAATGAGCAGTTCTTC
V: TRBV13; J: TRBJ1-2; size: NA; D: NA; CDR3: CASSPRTADNSNYGYTF; DNA: TGTGCCAGCAGCCCCCGGACAGCAGACAATTCTAACTATGGCTACACCTTC
V: TRBV9; J: TRBJ2-7; size: NA; D: NA; CDR3: CASSVDLRGGWDEQYF; DNA: TGTGCCAGCAGCGTAGATCTTAGAGGGGGTTGGGACGAGCAGTACTTC
V: TRBV7-2; J: TRBJ1-2; size: NA; D: NA; CDR3: CATRGRNDNYGYTF; DNA: TGTGCAACCAGGGGACGGAACGATAACTATGGCTACACCTTC
V: TRBV19; J: TRBJ1-2; size: NA; D: NA; CDR3: CASSILAGWLGGYTF; DNA: TGTGCCAGTAGTATTCTGGCAGGGTGGTTAGGTGGCTACACCTTC
V: TRBV19; J: TRBJ1-2; size: NA; D: NA; CDR3: CASSIPSGNYGYTF; DNA: TGTGCCAGTAGTATACCTTCAGGGAACTATGGCTACACCTTC
V: TRBV19; J: TRBJ1-2; size: NA; D: TRBD1; CDR3: CASNGKQGTGGYTF; DNA: TGTGCCAGTAATGGTAAACAGGGGACCGGTGGCTACACCTTC
V: TRBV6-4; J: TRBJ2-3; size: few; D: NA; CDR3: CASSDSTAGFTDTQYF; DNA: TGTGCCAGCAGTGACTCGACTGCGGGGTTCACAGATACGCAGTATTTT
V: TRBV7-6; J: TRBJ1-3; size: NA; D: NA; CDR3: CASSLAMGGYSGNTIYF; DNA: TGTGCCAGCAGCTTAGCTATGGGGGGTTACTCTGGAAACACCATATATTTT
V: TRBV29-1; J: TRBJ1-4; size: few; D: NA; CDR3: CSVENNEKLFF; DNA: TGCAGCGTTGAGAATAATGAAAAACTGTTTTTT
V: TRBV19; J: TRBJ2-7; size: NA; D: NA; CDR3: CASRETPPARQYF; DNA: TGTGCCAGTAGGGAGACACCCCCGGCTAGGCAGTACTTC
V: TRBV11-3; J: TRBJ1-1; size: once; D: NA; CDR3: CASNRGGEGNTEAFF; DNA: TGTGCCAGCAATCGGGGGGGCGAAGGGAACACTGAAGCTTTCTTT
V: TRBV19; J: TRBJ1-1; size: NA; D: NA; CDR3: CASSIGRGNTEAFF; DNA: TGTGCCAGTAGTATCGGTAGGGGGAACACTGAAGCTTTCTTT
V: TRBV9; J: TRBJ2-1; size: NA; D: NA; CDR3: CASSELANGNNEQFF; DNA: TGTGCCAGCAGCGAACTAGCTAATGGAAACAATGAGCAGTTCTTC
V: TRBV4-2; J: TRBJ1-1; size: NA; D: NA; CDR3: CASSQDGGLGEAFF; DNA: TGTGCCAGCAGCCAAGATGGGGGGCTGGGTGAAGCTTTCTTT
V: TRBV2; J: TRBJ1-1; size: NA; D: NA; CDR3: CASLKGDNTEAFF; DNA: TGTGCCAGCCTTAAGGGGGATAACACTGAAGCTTTCTTT
V: TRBV2; J: TRBJ1-2; size: few; D: NA; CDR3: CASSEAPTNYGYTF; DNA: TGTGCCAGCAGTGAAGCGCCTACTAACTATGGCTACACCTTC
V: TRBV7-2; J: TRBJ2-6; size: once; D: TRBD2; CDR3: CASSLISGGAGGANVLTF; DNA: TGTGCCAGCAGCCTCATTAGCGGGGGGGCTGGTGGGGCCAACGTCCTGACTTTC
V: TRBV6-1; J: TRBJ1-1; size: NA; D: NA; CDR3: CASSEGNTEAFF; DNA: TGTGCCAGCAGTGAGGGGAACACTGAAGCTTTCTTT
V: TRBV7-2; J: TRBJ2-1; size: NA; D: NA; CDR3: CASSLGASSYNEQFF; DNA: TGTGCCAGCAGCTTAGGGGCCTCTTCCTACAATGAGCAGTTCTTC
V: TRBV5-4; J: TRBJ2-7; size: NA; D: TRBD1; CDR3: CASSLPGQRPDEQYF; DNA: TGTGCCAGCAGCTTGCCGGGACAGAGGCCTGACGAGCAGTACTTC
V: TRBV28; J: TRBJ2-1; size: NA; D: NA; CDR3: CASSPVEESNEQFF; DNA: TGTGCCAGCAGTCCCGTCGAAGAATCTAATGAGCAGTTCTTC
V: TRBV29-1; J: TRBJ2-2; size: NA; D: NA; CDR3: CSVEVAANTGELFF; DNA: TGCAGCGTTGAAGTCGCAGCAAACACCGGGGAGCTGTTTTTT
V: TRBV11-3; J: TRBJ2-3; size: NA; D: NA; CDR3: CASSRDGSTDTQYF; DNA: TGTGCCAGCAGCCGGGACGGTAGCACAGATACGCAGTATTTT
V: TRBV11-2; J: TRBJ2-7; size: NA; D: NA; CDR3: CASSLWPPGLSYEQYF; DNA: TGTGCCAGCAGCTTATGGCCTCCAGGGTTAAGCTACGAGCAGTACTTC
V: TRBV7-9; J: TRBJ2-3; size: NA; D: TRBD2; CDR3: CASSYVGGEDTDTQYF; DNA: TGTGCCAGCAGCTATGTGGGAGGGGAGGACACAGATACGCAGTATTTT
V: TRBV27; J: TRBJ2-5; size: NA; D: TRBD2; CDR3: CASSLSVAGGQFLKTQYF; DNA: TGTGCCAGCAGTTTATCAGTTGCGGGGGGGCAGTTTTTGAAGACCCAGTACTTC
V: TRBV28; J: TRBJ2-7; size: NA; D: NA; CDR3: CASSLQGLSYEQYF; DNA: TGTGCCAGCAGTTTACAGGGTCTCTCCTACGAGCAGTACTTC
V: TRBV7-2; J: TRBJ2-1; size: NA; D: TRBD1; CDR3: CASSLGVDRGPKNEQFF; DNA: TGTGCCAGCAGCTTAGGAGTGGACAGGGGGCCGAAGAATGAGCAGTTCTTC
V: TRBV7-9; J: TRBJ1-4; size: NA; D: TRBD1; CDR3: CASSLGTGLYEEKLFF; DNA: TGTGCCAGCAGCTTAGGGACAGGGCTTTACGAAGAAAAACTGTTTTTT
V: TRBV9; J: TRBJ2-1; size: NA; D: TRBD2; CDR3: CASSVGTSGGVSYNEQFF; DNA: TGTGCCAGCAGCGTAGGGACTAGCGGGGGCGTCTCCTACAATGAGCAGTTCTTC
V: TRBV21-1; J: TRBJ1-6; size: few; D: NA; CDR3: CASSAGNSPLHF; DNA: TGTGCCAGCAGCGCGGGGAATTCACCCCTCCACTTT
V: TRBV6-5; J: TRBJ2-3; size: NA; D: TRBD2; CDR3: CASSGTSGITDTQYF; DNA: TGTGCCAGCAGTGGGACTAGCGGGATCACAGATACGCAGTATTTT
V: TRBV5-1; J: TRBJ1-1; size: few; D: NA; CDR3: CASSHGRDGYTEAFF; DNA: TGCGCCAGCAGCCACGGCAGGGATGGGTACACTGAAGCTTTCTTT
V: TRBV7-3; J: TRBJ1-1; size: NA; D: TRBD1; CDR3: CASSRDRVATEAFF; DNA: TGTGCCAGCAGCAGGGACAGGGTGGCCACTGAAGCTTTCTTT
V: TRBV30; J: TRBJ2-7; size: NA; D: NA; CDR3: CAWTPSSRGREQYF; DNA: TGTGCCTGGACCCCTTCTTCTAGGGGACGCGAGCAGTACTTC
V: TRBV19; J: TRBJ1-1; size: few; D: NA; CDR3: CASSKRDFPDTEAFF; DNA: TGTGCCAGTAGTAAAAGGGACTTCCCAGACACTGAAGCTTTCTTT
V: TRBV5-6; J: TRBJ2-5; size: NA; D: TRBD1; CDR3: CASSLTGGKTQYF; DNA: TGTGCCAGCAGCTTGACAGGGGGGAAGACCCAGTACTTC
V: TRBV19; J: TRBJ2-1; size: NA; D: NA; CDR3: CASTSRMDRGEQFF; DNA: TGTGCCAGTACCAGCCGTATGGATAGGGGTGAGCAGTTCTTC
V: TRBV7-2; J: TRBJ1-1; size: NA; D: TRBD1; CDR3: CASSLALQGGTEAFF; DNA: TGTGCCAGCAGCTTAGCGCTCCAGGGGGGCACTGAAGCTTTCTTT
V: TRBV28; J: TRBJ2-1; size: NA; D: NA; CDR3: CASSPPPDNEQFF; DNA: TGTGCCAGCAGCCCACCCCCAGACAATGAGCAGTTCTTC
V: TRBV9; J: TRBJ1-6; size: NA; D: NA; CDR3: CASSEGLGSPLHF; DNA: TGTGCCAGCAGCGAGGGCCTTGGGTCACCCCTCCACTTT
V: TRBV5-1; J: TRBJ2-7; size: NA; D: TRBD1; CDR3: CASSLGNRGSYEQYF; DNA: TGCGCCAGCAGCTTGGGGAACAGGGGATCCTACGAGCAGTACTTC
V: TRBV28; J: TRBJ2-1; size: NA; D: TRBD2; CDR3: CASSLPGLSGGADEQFF; DNA: TGTGCCAGCAGTTTGCCCGGACTAAGCGGGGGGGCCGATGAGCAGTTCTTC